This T cell receptor beta chain was sequenced in a study of blood T cell repertoires in COVID-19. Background on the study: Material from acute and convalescent COVID-19 was sourced from the United States, Italy and Spain. Sample material is recorded as cDNA or gDNA derived from T cells, B-cell-depleted T cells, or PBMCs.

Source study methods: It was from reference gene primer amplification that nucleated cell counts were estimated. Using immunoSEQ multiplex PCR, the repertoire was profiled, and TCRdb retains in-frame clones only, with some absent. That table gives V, J and clone size, and the DNA gave D and trimming. Of fewer than 75,000 clones in the sample, more than 75% were seen once. CDR1 and CDR2 from the germline V gene are MNHEY and SVGAGI. This CDR3 contains 11 residues. The V and J ends lost 7 bases and 2 bases respectively, with 6 bases between them. This sequence was found in a human donor in a cohort sampled during active COVID-19. The chain uses TRBV6-5 and TRBJ2-7, with D possibly being TRBD1 (6 bases). The sequencing sample was made of peripheral blood. The CDR3 region has the DNA TGTGCCAGCACAGGGGCCTACGAGCAGTACTTC. Translated: CASTGAYEQYF.